A selection of T cell receptor beta chains follows, all from one sample in a study of metastatic and nonmetastatic thyroid tumors. TCRdb re-called the PCR reads via MiXCR. The sample carries about 93,000 clones, 7.5% to 9% recorded once. Input material: blood. The receptors were gathered from a female donor with papillary thyroid cancer or a benign thyroid nodule (not recorded which). Some clones in this sample may be carry-over from other donors' samples. The CDR3 runs from the conserved cysteine through the conserved F or W. Each record gives: V gene, J gene, D gene, clone size, CDR3 protein, CDR3 DNA. A D gene is named only where the DNA matches it firmly. Size tells how often a clone was seen (once, few, many) or the class of an expanded clone, and some rows leave it out.

V gene: TRBV18
J gene: TRBJ1-2
D gene: -
clone size: many
CDR3 protein: CASSPGEMRGYTF
CDR3 DNA: TGTGCCAGCTCACCAGGGGAAATGCGTGGCTACACCTTC

V gene: TRBV5-6
J gene: TRBJ1-4
D gene: -
clone size: -
CDR3 protein: CASSFHNEKLFF
CDR3 DNA: TGTGCCAGCAGCTTCCATAATGAAAAACTGTTTTTT

V gene: TRBV5-1
J gene: TRBJ1-2
D gene: -
clone size: many
CDR3 protein: CASSLDDSYGYTF
CDR3 DNA: TGCGCCAGCAGCTTAGATGACAGTTATGGCTACACCTTC

V gene: TRBV12-5
J gene: TRBJ2-2
D gene: TRBD2
clone size: many
CDR3 protein: CASGFSSFVRLAGTPNTGELFF
CDR3 DNA: TGTGCTAGTGGTTTTAGTAGTTTCGTCCGACTAGCGGGTACCCCGAACACCGGGGAGCTGTTTTTT

V gene: TRBV28
J gene: TRBJ2-1
D gene: -
clone size: many
CDR3 protein: CASSDGGPSYNEQFF
CDR3 DNA: TGTGCCAGCAGTGATGGGGGGCCCTCCTACAATGAGCAGTTCTTC

V gene: TRBV2
J gene: TRBJ1-5
D gene: -
clone size: many
CDR3 protein: CASSGDSGSNQPQHF
CDR3 DNA: TGTGCCAGCAGTGGAGACAGTGGAAGCAATCAGCCCCAGCATTTT

V gene: TRBV30
J gene: TRBJ2-7
D gene: TRBD2
clone size: few
CDR3 protein: CAWSPGRGEQYF
CDR3 DNA: TGTGCCTGGAGTCCCGGGAGGGGCGAGCAGTACTTC

V gene: TRBV2
J gene: TRBJ2-3
D gene: -
clone size: many
CDR3 protein: CASTPRGDTQYF
CDR3 DNA: TGTGCCAGCACCCCCCGGGGGGATACGCAGTATTTT

V gene: TRBV12-3/TRBV12-4
J gene: TRBJ2-1
D gene: TRBD2
clone size: many
CDR3 protein: CASSRTSGAGNEQFF
CDR3 DNA: TGTGCCAGCAGCCGGACTAGCGGGGCAGGAAATGAGCAGTTCTTC

V gene: TRBV5-1
J gene: TRBJ2-1
D gene: TRBD2
clone size: many
CDR3 protein: CASSKGGGTYNEQFF
CDR3 DNA: TGCGCCAGCTCCAAAGGCGGGGGGACTTACAATGAGCAGTTCTTC

V gene: TRBV9
J gene: TRBJ2-7
D gene: TRBD1
clone size: few
CDR3 protein: CASSIWTGSEQYF
CDR3 DNA: TGTGCCAGCAGCATATGGACAGGGTCCGAGCAGTACTTC

V gene: TRBV2
J gene: TRBJ1-2
D gene: -
clone size: many
CDR3 protein: CASSSDRNYGYTF
CDR3 DNA: TGTGCCAGCAGCTCAGACAGGAACTATGGCTACACCTTC

V gene: TRBV4-1
J gene: TRBJ1-5
D gene: TRBD1
clone size: many
CDR3 protein: CASSQEFNRGGNQPQHF
CDR3 DNA: TGCGCCAGCAGCCAAGAATTTAACAGGGGCGGCAATCAGCCCCAGCATTTT

V gene: TRBV27
J gene: TRBJ1-5
D gene: -
clone size: few
CDR3 protein: CASSPLGTIHQPQHF
CDR3 DNA: TGTGCCAGCTCTCCCTTGGGGACAATTCATCAGCCCCAGCATTTT

V gene: TRBV6-1
J gene: TRBJ2-7
D gene: TRBD2
clone size: -
CDR3 protein: CASSTGLAKYEQYF
CDR3 DNA: TGTGCCAGCAGTACAGGACTAGCAAAATACGAGCAGTACTTC

V gene: TRBV5-1
J gene: TRBJ1-2
D gene: -
clone size: many
CDR3 protein: CASSLVWGEDGYTF
CDR3 DNA: TGCGCCAGCAGCTTGGTCTGGGGGGAAGATGGCTACACCTTC

V gene: TRBV7-2
J gene: TRBJ2-5
D gene: TRBD2
clone size: many
CDR3 protein: CASSVLAGEETQYF
CDR3 DNA: TGTGCCAGCAGCGTACTAGCGGGAGAAGAGACCCAGTACTTC

V gene: TRBV12-5
J gene: TRBJ2-2
D gene: -
clone size: many
CDR3 protein: CASGLGANTGELFF
CDR3 DNA: TGTGCTAGTGGTTTGGGGGCGAACACCGGGGAGCTGTTTTTT

V gene: TRBV29-1
J gene: TRBJ2-6
D gene: -
clone size: -
CDR3 protein: CSVALGDGANVLTF
CDR3 DNA: TGCAGCGTCGCCCTGGGGGATGGGGCCAACGTCCTGACTTTC

V gene: TRBV6-5
J gene: TRBJ2-3
D gene: -
clone size: many
CDR3 protein: CASSYSMRGSSTDTQYF
CDR3 DNA: TGTGCCAGCAGTTACTCGATGAGAGGTTCTAGCACAGATACGCAGTATTTT

V gene: TRBV3-1
J gene: TRBJ2-7
D gene: TRBD1
clone size: -
CDR3 protein: CASSQGDRTPSSYEQYF
CDR3 DNA: TGTGCCAGCAGCCAAGGGGACAGGACACCTAGCTCCTACGAGCAGTACTTC

V gene: TRBV4-2
J gene: TRBJ2-7
D gene: TRBD2
clone size: many
CDR3 protein: CASSQSNSGSYEQYF
CDR3 DNA: TGTGCCAGCAGCCAGTCGAACAGCGGGAGCTACGAGCAGTACTTC

V gene: TRBV6-2/TRBV6-3
J gene: TRBJ1-2
D gene: -
clone size: few
CDR3 protein: CASSYATQSNYGYTF
CDR3 DNA: TGTGCCAGCAGTTACGCGACACAGAGCAATTATGGCTACACCTTC

V gene: TRBV19
J gene: TRBJ2-3
D gene: TRBD2
clone size: many
CDR3 protein: CASSNGRGDRTDTQYF
CDR3 DNA: TGTGCCAGTAGTAATGGGCGGGGGGATCGCACAGATACGCAGTATTTT

V gene: TRBV6-1
J gene: TRBJ2-1
D gene: -
clone size: few
CDR3 protein: CASSDWVPGDEQFF
CDR3 DNA: TGTGCCAGCAGTGACTGGGTCCCTGGGGATGAGCAGTTCTTC

V gene: TRBV5-6
J gene: TRBJ2-2
D gene: TRBD1
clone size: -
CDR3 protein: CASSPDRGRAGELFF
CDR3 DNA: TGTGCCAGCAGCCCAGACAGGGGCAGGGCCGGGGAGCTGTTTTTT